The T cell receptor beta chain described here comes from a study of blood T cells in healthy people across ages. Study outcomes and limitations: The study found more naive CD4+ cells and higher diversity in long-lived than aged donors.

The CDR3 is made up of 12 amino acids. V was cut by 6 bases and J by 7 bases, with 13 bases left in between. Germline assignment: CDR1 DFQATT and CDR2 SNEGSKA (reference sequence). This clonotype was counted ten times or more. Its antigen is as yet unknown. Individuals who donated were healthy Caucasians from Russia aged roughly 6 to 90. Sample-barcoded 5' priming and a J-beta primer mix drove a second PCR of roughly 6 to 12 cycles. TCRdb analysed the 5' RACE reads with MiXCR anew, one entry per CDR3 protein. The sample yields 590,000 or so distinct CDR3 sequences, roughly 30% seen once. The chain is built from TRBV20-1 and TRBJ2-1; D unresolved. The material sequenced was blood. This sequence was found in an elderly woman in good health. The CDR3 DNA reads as TGCAGTGCGAGTCCCCGTCTAAATGAGCAGTTCTTC. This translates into CSASPRLNEQFF.